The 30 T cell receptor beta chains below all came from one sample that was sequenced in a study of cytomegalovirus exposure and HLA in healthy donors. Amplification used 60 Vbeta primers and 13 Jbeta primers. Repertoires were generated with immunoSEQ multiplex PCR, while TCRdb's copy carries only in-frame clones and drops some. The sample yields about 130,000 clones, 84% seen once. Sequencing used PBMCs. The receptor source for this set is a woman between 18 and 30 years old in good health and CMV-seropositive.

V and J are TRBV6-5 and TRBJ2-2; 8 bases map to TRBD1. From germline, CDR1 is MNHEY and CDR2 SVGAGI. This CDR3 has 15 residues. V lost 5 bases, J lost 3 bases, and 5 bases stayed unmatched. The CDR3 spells CASSTTGDYTGELFF. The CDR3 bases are TGTGCCAGCAGTACGACAGGGGATTACACCGGGGAGCTGTTTTTT.

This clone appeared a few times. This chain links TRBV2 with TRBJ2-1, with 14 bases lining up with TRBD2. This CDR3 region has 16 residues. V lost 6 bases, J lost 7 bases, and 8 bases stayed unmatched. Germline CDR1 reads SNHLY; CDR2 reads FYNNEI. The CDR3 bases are TGTGCCAGCAGCGAGAGACTAGCGGGGGGGCTGAATGAGCAGTTCTTC. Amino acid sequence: CASSERLAGGLNEQFF.

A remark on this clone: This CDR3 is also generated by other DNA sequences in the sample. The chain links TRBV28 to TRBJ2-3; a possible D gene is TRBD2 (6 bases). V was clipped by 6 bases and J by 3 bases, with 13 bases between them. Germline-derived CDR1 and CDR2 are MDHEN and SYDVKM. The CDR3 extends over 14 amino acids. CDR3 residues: CASSLRGGTDTQYF. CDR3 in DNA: TGTGCCAGCAGCCTTAGGGGAGGTACAGATACGCAGTATTTT.

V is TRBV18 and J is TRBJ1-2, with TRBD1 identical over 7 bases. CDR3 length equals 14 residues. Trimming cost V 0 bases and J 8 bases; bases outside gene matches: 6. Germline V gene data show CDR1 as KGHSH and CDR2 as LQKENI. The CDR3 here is CASSPPGQGEGYTF. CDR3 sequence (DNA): TGTGCCAGCTCACCACCCGGTCAGGGGGAAGGCTACACCTTC.

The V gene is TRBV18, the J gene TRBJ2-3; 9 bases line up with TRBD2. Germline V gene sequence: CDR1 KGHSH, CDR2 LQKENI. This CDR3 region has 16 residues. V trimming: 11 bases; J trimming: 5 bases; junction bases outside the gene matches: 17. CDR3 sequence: CAARPDSGGLGDTQYF. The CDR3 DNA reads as TGTGCCGCGCGACCCGATAGCGGGGGTTTGGGAGATACGCAGTATTTT.

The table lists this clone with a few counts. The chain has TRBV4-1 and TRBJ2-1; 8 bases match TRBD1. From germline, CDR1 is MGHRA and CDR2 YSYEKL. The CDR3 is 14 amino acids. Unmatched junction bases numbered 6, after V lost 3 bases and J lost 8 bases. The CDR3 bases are TGCGCCAGCAGCCATGGACAGGGTATCGATGAGCAGTTCTTC. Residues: CASSHGQGIDEQFF.

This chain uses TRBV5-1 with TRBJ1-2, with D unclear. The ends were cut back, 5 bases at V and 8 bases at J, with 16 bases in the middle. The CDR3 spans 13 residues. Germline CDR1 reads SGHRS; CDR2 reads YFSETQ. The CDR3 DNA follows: TGCGCCAGCAGTTCTTCCATAGCGGACGGCTACACCTTC. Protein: CASSSSIADGYTF.

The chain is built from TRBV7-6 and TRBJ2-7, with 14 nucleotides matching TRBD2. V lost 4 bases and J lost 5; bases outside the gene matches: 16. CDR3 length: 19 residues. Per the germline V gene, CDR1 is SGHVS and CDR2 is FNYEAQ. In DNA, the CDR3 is TGTGCCAGCAGCTCTGATGGGACTAGCGGGGGCTGGTTGGGGAACGAGCAGTACTTC. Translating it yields CASSSDGTSGGWLGNEQYF.

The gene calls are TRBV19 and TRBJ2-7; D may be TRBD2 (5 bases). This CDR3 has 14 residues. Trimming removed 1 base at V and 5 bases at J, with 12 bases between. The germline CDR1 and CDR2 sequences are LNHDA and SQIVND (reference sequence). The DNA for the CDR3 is TGTGCCAGTAGTATAGGGGGAGCCGGCAACGAGCAGTACTTC. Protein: CASSIGGAGNEQYF.

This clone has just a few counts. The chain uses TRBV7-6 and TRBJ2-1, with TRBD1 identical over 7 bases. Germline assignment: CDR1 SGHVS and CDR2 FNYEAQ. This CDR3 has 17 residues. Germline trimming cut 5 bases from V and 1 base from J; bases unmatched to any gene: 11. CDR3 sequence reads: CASSTKHSDRSYNEQFF. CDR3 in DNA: TGTGCCAGCAGCACGAAGCATTCGGACAGGTCCTACAATGAGCAGTTCTTC. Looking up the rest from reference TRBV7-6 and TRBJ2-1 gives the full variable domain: GAGVSQSPRYKVTKRGQDVALRCDPISGHVSLYWYRQALGQGPEFLTYFNYEAQQDKSGLPNDRFSAERPEGSISTLTIQRTEQRDSAMYRCASSTKHSDRSYNEQFFGPGTRLTVL.

The CDR3 DNA reads as TGTGCCAGCAGTTTAGCGGCTAGCGGGGGAATGGAGCAGTACTTC. Amino acids: CASSLAASGGMEQYF. The chain links TRBV27 to TRBJ2-7; 10 nucleotides line up with TRBD2. J gave up 7 bases and V 2 bases, and 8 bases lay outside the gene matches. The CDR3 has 15 amino acids. The germline V gene encodes CDR1 MNHEY and CDR2 SMNVEV (reference sequence).

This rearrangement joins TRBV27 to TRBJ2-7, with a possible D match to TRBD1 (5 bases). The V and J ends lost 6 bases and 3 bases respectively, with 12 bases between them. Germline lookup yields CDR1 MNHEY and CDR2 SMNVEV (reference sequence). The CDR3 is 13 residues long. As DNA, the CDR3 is TGTGCCAGCAGCCCCGGACATCTCTACGAGCAGTACTTC. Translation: CASSPGHLYEQYF.

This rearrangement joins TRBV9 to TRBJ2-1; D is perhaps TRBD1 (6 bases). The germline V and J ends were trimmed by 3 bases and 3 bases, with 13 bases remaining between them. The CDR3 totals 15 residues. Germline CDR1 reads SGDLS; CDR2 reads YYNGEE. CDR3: CASSDAGTYYNEQFF. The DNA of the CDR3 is TGTGCCAGCAGCGATGCCGGGACATACTACAATGAGCAGTTCTTC.

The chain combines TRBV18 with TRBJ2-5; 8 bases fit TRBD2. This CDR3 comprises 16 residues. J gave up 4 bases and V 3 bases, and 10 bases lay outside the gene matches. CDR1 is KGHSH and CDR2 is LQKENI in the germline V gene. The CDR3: CASSPIAGTRGETQYF. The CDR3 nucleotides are TGTGCCAGCTCACCTATAGCCGGGACTAGGGGAGAGACCCAGTACTTC.

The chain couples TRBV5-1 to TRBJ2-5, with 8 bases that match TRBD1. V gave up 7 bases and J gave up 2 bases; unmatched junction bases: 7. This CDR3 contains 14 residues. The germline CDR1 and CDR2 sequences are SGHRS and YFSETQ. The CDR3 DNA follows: TGCGCCAGCTTCGCAGGGGGCCGGCAAGAGACCCAGTACTTC. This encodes CASFAGGRQETQYF.

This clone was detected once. CDR3 DNA sequence: TGTGCCAGCAGCAAGACAGCAGGCAATGAAAAACTGTTTTTT. Its translation is CASSKTAGNEKLFF. The rearrangement links TRBV7-9 to TRBJ1-4; tentative D call: TRBD1 (5 bases). V was shortened by 5 bases and J by 5 bases, with 12 bases between the two germline ends. CDR3 length: 14 residues. Germline V gene data show CDR1 as SEHNR and CDR2 as FQNEAQ (reference sequence).

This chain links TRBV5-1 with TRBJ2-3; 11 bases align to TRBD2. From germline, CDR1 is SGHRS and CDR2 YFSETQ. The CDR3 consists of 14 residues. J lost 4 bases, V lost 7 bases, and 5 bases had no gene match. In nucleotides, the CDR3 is TGCGCCAGCCCCCTAGCGGGGGGTGCAGATACGCAGTATTTT. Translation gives CASPLAGGADTQYF.

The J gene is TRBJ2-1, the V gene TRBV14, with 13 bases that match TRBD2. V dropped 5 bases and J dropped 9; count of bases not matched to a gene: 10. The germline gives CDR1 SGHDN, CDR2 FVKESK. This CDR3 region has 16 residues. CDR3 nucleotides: TGTGCCAGCAGCGCTTTAGGACTAGCGGGGGTCGGTGAGCAGTTCTTC. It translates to CASSALGLAGVGEQFF.

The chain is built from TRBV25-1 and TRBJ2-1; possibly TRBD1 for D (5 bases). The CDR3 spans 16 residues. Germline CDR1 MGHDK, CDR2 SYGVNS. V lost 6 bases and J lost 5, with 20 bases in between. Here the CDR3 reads CASSPVGRSADNEQFF. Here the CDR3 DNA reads TGTGCCAGCAGCCCCGTGGGGCGCAGTGCGGACAATGAGCAGTTCTTC.

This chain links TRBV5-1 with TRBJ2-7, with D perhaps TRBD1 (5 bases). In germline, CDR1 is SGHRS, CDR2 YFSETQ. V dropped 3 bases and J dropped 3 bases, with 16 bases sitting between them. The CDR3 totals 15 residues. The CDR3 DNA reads TGCGCCAGCAGCTACACCATAGGGGCCATCTACGAGCAGTACTTC. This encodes CASSYTIGAIYEQYF.

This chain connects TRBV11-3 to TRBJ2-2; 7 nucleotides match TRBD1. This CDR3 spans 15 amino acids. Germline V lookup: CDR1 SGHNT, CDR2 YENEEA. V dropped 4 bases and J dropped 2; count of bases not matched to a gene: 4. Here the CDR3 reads CASSSGTANTGELFF. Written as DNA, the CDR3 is TGTGCCAGCAGCTCCGGGACAGCTAACACCGGGGAGCTGTTTTTT.

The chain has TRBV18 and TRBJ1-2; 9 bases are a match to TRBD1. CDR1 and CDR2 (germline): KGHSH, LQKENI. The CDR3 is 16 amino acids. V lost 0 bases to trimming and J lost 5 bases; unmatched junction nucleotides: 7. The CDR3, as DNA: TGTGCCAGCTCACCACCATCGGGACAGGGAAGTTATGGCTACACCTTC. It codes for CASSPPSGQGSYGYTF.

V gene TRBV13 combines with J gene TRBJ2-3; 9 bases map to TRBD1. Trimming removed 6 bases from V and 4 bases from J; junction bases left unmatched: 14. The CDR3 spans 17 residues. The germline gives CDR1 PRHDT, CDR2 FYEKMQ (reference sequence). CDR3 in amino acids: CASRGQGRFPTADTQYF. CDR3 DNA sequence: TGTGCCAGCAGGGGACAGGGACGTTTTCCGACCGCAGATACGCAGTATTTT.

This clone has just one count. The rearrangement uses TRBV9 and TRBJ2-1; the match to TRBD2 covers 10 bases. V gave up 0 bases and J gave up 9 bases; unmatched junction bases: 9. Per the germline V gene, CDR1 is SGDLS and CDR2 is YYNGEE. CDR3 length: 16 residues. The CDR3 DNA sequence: TGTGCCAGCAGCGTAGTTGGTAGCGGGGGGAAGAGTGAGCAGTTCTTC. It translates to CASSVVGSGGKSEQFF. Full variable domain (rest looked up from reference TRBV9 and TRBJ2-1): DSGVTQTPKHLITATGQRVTLRCSPRSGDLSVYWYQQSLDQGLQFLIQYYNGEERAKGNILERFSAQQFPDLHSELNLSSLELGDSALYFCASSVVGSGGKSEQFFGPGTRLTVL.

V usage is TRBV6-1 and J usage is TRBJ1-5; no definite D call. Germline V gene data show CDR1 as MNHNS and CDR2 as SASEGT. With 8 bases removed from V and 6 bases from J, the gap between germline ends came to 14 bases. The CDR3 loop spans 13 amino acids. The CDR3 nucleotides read TGTGCCAGCTCAAGGGAGGGTGGTCAGCCCCAGCATTTT. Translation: CASSREGGQPQHF.

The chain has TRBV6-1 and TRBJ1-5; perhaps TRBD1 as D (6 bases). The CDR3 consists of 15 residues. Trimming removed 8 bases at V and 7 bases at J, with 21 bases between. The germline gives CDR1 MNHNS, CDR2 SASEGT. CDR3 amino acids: CASRSLQGPEQPQHF. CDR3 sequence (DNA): TGTGCCAGCCGTTCTTTACAGGGACCCGAGCAGCCCCAGCATTTT.

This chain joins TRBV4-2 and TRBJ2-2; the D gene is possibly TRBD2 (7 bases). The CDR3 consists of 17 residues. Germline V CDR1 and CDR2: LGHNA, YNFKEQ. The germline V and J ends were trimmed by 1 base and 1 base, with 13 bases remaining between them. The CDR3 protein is CASSQVGRGRNTGELFF. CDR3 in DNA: TGTGCCAGCAGCCAAGTGGGGCGGGGGCGGAACACCGGGGAGCTGTTTTTT.

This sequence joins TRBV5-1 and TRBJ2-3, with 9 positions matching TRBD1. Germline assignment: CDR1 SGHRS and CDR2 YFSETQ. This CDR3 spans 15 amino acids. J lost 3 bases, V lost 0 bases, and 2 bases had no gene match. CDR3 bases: TGCGCCAGCAGCTTGGTACAGGGGGCGACAGATACGCAGTATTTT. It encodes CASSLVQGATDTQYF.

The CDR3, as DNA: TGTGCCAGGGGGGGTCTCTCCTATAATTCACCCCTCCACTTT. Its protein product is CARGGLSYNSPLHF. The chain uses TRBV6-1 and TRBJ1-6; tentative D call: TRBD1 (5 bases). Trimming removed 9 bases at V and 0 bases at J, with 9 bases between. CDR1 MNHNS and CDR2 SASEGT come from the germline V gene. CDR3 size: 14 residues.

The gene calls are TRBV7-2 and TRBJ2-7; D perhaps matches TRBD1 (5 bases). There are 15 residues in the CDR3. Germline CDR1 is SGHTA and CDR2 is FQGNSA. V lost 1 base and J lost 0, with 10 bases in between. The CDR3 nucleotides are TGTGCCAGCAGCTTAGGACAGATTAGCTCCTACGAGCAGTACTTC. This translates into CASSLGQISSYEQYF.